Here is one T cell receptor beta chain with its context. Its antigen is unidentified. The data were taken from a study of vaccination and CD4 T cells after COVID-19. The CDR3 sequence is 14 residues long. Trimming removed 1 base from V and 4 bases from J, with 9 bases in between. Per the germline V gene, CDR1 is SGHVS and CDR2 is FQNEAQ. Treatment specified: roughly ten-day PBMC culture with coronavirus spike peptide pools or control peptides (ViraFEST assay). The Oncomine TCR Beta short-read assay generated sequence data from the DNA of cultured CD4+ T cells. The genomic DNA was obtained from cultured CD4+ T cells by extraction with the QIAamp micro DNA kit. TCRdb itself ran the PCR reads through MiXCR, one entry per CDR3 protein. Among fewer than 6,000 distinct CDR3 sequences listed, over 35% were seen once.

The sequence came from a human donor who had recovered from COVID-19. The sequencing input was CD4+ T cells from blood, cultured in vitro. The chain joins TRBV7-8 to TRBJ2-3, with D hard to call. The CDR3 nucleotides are TGTGCCAGCAGCTTAGGGGTCCTGTCAGATACGCAGTATTTT. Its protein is CASSLGVLSDTQYF. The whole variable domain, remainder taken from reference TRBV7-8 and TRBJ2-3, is GAGVSQSPRYKVAKRGQDVALRCDPISGHVSLFWYQQALGQGPEFLTYFQNEAQLDKSGLPSDRFFAERPEGSVSTLKIQRTQQEDSAVYLCASSLGVLSDTQYFGPGTRLTVL.